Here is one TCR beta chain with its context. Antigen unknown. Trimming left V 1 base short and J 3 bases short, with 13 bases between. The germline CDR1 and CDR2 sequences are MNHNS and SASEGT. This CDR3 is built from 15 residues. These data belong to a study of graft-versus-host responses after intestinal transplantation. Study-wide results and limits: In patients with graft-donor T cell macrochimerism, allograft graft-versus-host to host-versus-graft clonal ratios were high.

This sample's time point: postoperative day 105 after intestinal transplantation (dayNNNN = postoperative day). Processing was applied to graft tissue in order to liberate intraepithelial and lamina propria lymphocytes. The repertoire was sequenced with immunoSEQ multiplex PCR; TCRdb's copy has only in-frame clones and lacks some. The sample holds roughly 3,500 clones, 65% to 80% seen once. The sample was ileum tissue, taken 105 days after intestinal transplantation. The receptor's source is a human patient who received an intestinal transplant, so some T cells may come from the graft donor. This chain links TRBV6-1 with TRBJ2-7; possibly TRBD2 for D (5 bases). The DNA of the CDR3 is TGTGCCAGCAGTGAAGGGGCGGGCTTTAACTACGAGCAGTACTTC. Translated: CASSEGAGFNYEQYF.